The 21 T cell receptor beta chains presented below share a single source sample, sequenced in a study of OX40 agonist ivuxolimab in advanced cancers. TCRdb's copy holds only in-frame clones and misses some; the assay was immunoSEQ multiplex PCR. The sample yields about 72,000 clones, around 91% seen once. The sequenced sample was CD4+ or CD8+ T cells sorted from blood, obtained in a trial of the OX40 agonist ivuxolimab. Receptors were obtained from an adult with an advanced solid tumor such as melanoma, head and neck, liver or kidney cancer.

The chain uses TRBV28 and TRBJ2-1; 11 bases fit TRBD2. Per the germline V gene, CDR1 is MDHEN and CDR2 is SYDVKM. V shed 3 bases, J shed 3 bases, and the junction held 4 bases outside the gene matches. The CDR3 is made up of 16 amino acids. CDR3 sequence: CASSFNLAGGYNEQFF. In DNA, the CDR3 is TGTGCCAGCAGTTTCAATCTAGCGGGGGGCTACAATGAGCAGTTCTTC.

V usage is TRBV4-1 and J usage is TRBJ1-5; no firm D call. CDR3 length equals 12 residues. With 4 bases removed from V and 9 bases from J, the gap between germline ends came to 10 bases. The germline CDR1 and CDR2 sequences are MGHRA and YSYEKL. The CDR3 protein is CASSPEGGPQHF. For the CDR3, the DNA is TGCGCCAGCAGCCCCGAGGGTGGGCCCCAGCATTTT.

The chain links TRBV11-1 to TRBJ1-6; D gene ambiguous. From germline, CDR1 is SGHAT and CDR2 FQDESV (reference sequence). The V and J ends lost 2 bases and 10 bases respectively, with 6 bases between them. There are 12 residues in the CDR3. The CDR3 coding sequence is TGTGCCAGCAGCTTACCCCGATCACCCCTCCACTTT. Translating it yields CASSLPRSPLHF.

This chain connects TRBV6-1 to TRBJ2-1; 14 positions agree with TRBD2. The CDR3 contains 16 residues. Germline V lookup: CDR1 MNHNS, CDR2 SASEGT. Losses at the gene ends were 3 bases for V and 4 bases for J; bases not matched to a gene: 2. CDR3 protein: CASSETSGGAYNEQFF. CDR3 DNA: TGTGCCAGCAGTGAGACTAGCGGGGGGGCTTACAATGAGCAGTTCTTC.

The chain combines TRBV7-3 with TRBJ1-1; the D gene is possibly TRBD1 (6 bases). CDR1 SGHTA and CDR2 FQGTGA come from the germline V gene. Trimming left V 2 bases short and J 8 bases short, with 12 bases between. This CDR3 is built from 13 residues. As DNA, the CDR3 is TGTGCCAGCAGCTTAGACAGGACCCCCGAAGCTTTCTTT. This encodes CASSLDRTPEAFF.

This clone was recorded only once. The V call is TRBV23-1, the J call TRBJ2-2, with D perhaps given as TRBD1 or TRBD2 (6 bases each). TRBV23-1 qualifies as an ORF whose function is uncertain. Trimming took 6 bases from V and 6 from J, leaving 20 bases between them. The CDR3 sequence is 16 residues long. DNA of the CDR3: TGCGCCAGCAGCCTCCCCGGGGGCGCGGAGCCCGGGGAGCTGTTTTTT. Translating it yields CASSLPGGAEPGELFF.

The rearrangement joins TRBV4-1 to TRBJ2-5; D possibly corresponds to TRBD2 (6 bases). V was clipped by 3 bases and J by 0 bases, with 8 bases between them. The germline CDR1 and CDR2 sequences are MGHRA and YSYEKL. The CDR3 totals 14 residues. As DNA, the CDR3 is TGCGCCAGCAGCCATGGAGGGGACCAAGAGACCCAGTACTTC. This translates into CASSHGGDQETQYF.

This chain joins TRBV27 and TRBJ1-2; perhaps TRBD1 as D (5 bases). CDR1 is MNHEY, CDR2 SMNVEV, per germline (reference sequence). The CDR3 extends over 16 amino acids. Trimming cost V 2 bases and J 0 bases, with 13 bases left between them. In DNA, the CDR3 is TGTGCCAGCAGTTTAGCCGGGGGGAAAACTAACTATGGCTACACCTTC. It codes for CASSLAGGKTNYGYTF.

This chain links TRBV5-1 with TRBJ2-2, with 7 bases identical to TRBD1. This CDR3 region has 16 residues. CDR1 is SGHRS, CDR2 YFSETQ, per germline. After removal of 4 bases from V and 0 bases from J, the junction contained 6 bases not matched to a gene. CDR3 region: CASSLTGTANTGELFF. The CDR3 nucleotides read TGCGCCAGCAGCCTAACCGGGACAGCGAACACCGGGGAGCTGTTTTTT.

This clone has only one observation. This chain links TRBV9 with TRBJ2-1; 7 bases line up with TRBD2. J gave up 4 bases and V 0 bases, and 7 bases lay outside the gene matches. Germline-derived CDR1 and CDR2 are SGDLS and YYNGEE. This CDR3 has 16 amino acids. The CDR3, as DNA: TGTGCCAGCAGCGTAGGGGGGGGTCCCCGATACAATGAGCAGTTCTTC. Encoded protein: CASSVGGGPRYNEQFF.

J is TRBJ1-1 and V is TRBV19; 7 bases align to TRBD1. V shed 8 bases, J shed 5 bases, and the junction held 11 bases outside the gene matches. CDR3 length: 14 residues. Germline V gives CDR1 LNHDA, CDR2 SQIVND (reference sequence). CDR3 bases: TGTGCCAGTGAAAGAGACAGGGTAGGAACTGAAGCTTTCTTT. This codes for CASERDRVGTEAFF.

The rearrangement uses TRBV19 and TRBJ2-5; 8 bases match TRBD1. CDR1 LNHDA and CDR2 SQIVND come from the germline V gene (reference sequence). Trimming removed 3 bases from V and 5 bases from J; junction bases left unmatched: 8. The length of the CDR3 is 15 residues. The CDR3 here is CASSIKAGGVETQYF. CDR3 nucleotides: TGTGCCAGTAGTATCAAGGCAGGGGGCGTCGAGACCCAGTACTTC.

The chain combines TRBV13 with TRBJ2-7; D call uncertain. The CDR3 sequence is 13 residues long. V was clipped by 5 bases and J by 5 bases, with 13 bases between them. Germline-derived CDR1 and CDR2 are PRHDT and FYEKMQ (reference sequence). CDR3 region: CASSPSRAHEQYF. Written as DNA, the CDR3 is TGTGCCAGCAGCCCCTCTAGGGCCCACGAGCAGTACTTC.

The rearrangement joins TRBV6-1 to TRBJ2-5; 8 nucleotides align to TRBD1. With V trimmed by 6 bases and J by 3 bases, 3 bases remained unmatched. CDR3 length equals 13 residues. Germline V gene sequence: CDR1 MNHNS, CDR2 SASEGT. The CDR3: CASSVDREETQYF. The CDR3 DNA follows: TGTGCCAGCAGCGTGGACAGGGAAGAGACCCAGTACTTC.

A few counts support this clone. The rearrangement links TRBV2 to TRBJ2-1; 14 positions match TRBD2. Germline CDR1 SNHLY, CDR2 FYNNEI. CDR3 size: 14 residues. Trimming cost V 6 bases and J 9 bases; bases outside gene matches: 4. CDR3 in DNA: TGTGCCAGCAGCTCGGGACTAGCGGGAGTTGAGCAGTTCTTC. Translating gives CASSSGLAGVEQFF.

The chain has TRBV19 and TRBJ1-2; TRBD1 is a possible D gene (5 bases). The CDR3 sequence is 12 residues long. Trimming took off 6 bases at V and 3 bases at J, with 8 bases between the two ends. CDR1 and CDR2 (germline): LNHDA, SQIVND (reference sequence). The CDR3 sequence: CASSKGDYGYTF. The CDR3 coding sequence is TGTGCCAGTAGCAAAGGGGACTATGGCTACACCTTC.

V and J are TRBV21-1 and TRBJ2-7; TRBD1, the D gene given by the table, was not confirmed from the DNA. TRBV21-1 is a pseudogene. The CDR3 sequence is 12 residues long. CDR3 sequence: CAIYRGGYEQYF. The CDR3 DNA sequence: TGTGCCATTTACAGGGGAGGCTACGAGCAGTACTTC.

The CDR3 is CASSWVRGQETQYF. CDR3 sequence (DNA): TGCGCCAGCAGCTGGGTCCGCGGGCAAGAGACCCAGTACTTC. This chain uses TRBV5-1 with TRBJ2-5; TRBD2 is a possible D gene (5 bases). This CDR3 region has 14 residues. Germline V CDR1 and CDR2: SGHRS, YFSETQ. Trimming cost V 3 bases and J 2 bases, with 11 bases left between them. Together with reference TRBV5-1 and TRBJ2-5, the CDR3 gives the full variable domain: KAGVTQTPRYLIKTRGQQVTLSCSPISGHRSVSWYQQTPGQGLQFLFEYFSETQRNKGNFPGRFSGRQFSNSRSEMNVSTLELGDSALYLCASSWVRGQETQYFGPGTRLLVL.

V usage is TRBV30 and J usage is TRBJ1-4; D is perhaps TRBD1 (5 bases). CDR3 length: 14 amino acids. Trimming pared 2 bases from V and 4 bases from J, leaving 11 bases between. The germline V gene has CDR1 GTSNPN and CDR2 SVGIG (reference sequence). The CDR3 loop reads CAWSIQALNEKLFF. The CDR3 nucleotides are TGTGCCTGGAGTATACAGGCCCTTAATGAAAAACTGTTTTTT.

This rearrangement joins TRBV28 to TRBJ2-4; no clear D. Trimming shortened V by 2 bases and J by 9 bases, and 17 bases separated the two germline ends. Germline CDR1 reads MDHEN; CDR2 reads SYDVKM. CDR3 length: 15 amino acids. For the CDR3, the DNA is TGTGCCAGCAGTTTAGGTCGGCCCCCAACGGGCATTCAGTACTTC. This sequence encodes CASSLGRPPTGIQYF. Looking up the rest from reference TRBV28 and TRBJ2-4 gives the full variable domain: DVKVTQSSRYLVKRTGEKVFLECVQDMDHENMFWYRQDPGLGLRLIYFSYDVKMKEKGDIPEGYSVSREKKERFSLILESASTNQTSMYLCASSLGRPPTGIQYFGAGTRLSVL.

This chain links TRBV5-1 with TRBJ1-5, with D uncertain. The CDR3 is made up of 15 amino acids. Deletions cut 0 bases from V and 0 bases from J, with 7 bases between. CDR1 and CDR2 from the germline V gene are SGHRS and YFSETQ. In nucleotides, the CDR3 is TGCGCCAGCAGCTTGGACGGAGATAGCAATCAGCCCCAGCATTTT. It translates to CASSLDGDSNQPQHF.